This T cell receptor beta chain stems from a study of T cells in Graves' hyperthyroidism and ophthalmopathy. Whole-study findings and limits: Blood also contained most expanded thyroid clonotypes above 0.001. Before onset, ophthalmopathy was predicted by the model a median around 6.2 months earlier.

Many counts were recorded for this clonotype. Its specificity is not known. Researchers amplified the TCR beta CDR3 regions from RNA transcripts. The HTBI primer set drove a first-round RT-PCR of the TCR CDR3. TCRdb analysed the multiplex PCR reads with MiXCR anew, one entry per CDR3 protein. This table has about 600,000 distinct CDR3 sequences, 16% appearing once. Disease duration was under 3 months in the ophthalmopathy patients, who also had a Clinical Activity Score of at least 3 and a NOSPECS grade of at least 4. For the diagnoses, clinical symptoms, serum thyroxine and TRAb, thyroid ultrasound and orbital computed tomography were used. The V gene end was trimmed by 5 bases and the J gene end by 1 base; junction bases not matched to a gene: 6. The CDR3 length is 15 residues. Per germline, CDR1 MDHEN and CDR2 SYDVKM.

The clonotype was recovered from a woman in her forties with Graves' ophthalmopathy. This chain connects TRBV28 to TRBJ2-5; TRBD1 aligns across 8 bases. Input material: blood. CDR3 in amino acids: CASSPLDRAQETQYF. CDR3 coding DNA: TGTGCCAGCAGTCCCCTGGACAGGGCCCAAGAGACCCAGTACTTC.